These 5 T cell receptor beta chains were sequenced from one sample in a study of cytomegalovirus exposure and HLA in healthy donors. Both 60 Vbeta primers and 13 Jbeta primers went into the PCR. TCRdb's table, derived via immunoSEQ multiplex PCR, lists solely in-frame clones and lacks some. The data show about 160,000 clones, more than 65% seen once. The sequencing sample was made of PBMCs. The receptors originated from a man aged 18 to 30 in good health and CMV-seropositive.

This clone was seen more than once but under ten times. This chain joins TRBV7-9 and TRBJ1-2; D is unresolved. Germline assignment: CDR1 SEHNR and CDR2 FQNEAQ (reference sequence). The CDR3 extends over 11 amino acids. V was pared by 3 bases and J by 6 bases, with 5 bases between. The CDR3 nucleotides read TGTGCCAGCAGCTTCTCCCATGGCTACACCTTC. The encoded protein is CASSFSHGYTF.

This chain connects TRBV29-1 to TRBJ1-1; TRBD1 matches at 7 bases. J gave up 0 bases and V 6 bases, and 10 bases lay outside the gene matches. Germline V CDR1 and CDR2: SQVTM, ANQGSEA. The CDR3 is made up of 15 amino acids. For the CDR3, the DNA is TGCAGCGTCTCGCCCGCAGGGGGAGTGAACACTGAAGCTTTCTTT. Translated, it gives CSVSPAGGVNTEAFF.

The gene calls are TRBV11-3 and TRBJ1-1, with TRBD1 matching 10 bases. Germline V gives CDR1 SGHNT, CDR2 YENEEA. With 4 bases clipped from V and 4 bases from J, the junction kept 9 bases outside the gene matches. This CDR3 has 16 residues. This CDR3 reads CASSSGQGREGTEAFF. The CDR3 region has the DNA TGTGCCAGCAGCTCGGGACAGGGGAGAGAAGGCACTGAAGCTTTCTTT.

The chain uses TRBV5-1 and TRBJ2-2, with D perhaps TRBD2 (6 bases). Germline V gene lookup returns CDR1 SGHRS and CDR2 YFSETQ. The V end lost 4 bases, the J end lost 6 bases, and 31 bases lay between the germline ends. The CDR3 sequence is 20 residues long. The CDR3 protein is CASSVSVLGTLDFVAGELFF. The CDR3 bases are TGCGCCAGCAGCGTATCCGTTTTAGGGACTCTAGATTTCGTTGCCGGGGAGCTGTTTTTT.

This clone was observed once. The rearrangement links TRBV28 to TRBJ1-2, with D hard to call. The CDR3 sequence is 13 residues long. Germline lookup yields CDR1 MDHEN and CDR2 SYDVKM. V lost 7 bases and J 4 bases, leaving 13 bases between the germline ends. CDR3 protein: CASTLTNGYGYTF. The CDR3 DNA reads as TGTGCCAGCACCCTAACTAATGGCTATGGCTACACCTTC.